This record covers a single T cell receptor beta chain. Assay: immunoSEQ multiplex PCR; the TCRdb copy retains only in-frame clones and omits some. The repertoire has 100,000 to 150,000 clones, roughly 89% of them found once; the top ten carry about 4.4%. The data derive from a study of blood T cell repertoires in COVID-19. Study-level background: From T cells, B-cell-depleted T cells, or PBMCs came the material, which was cDNA or gDNA.

Patients at the Seattle site were enrolled during active infection and followed longitudinally. Germline assignment: CDR1 SGDLS and CDR2 YYNGEE. The CDR3 sequence is 17 residues long. The ends lost 4 bases at V and 2 bases at J; junction bases unmatched: 12. This TCR was recovered from a man aged 60 to 75 with COVID-19, enrolled during active disease. The sequencing sample was made of peripheral blood. The chain links TRBV9 to TRBJ1-2; TRBD1 matches 9 bases. The CDR3 protein is CASSPHLGTGLNYGYTF. The CDR3 DNA reads TGTGCCAGCAGCCCTCATCTCGGGACAGGGCTAAACTATGGCTACACCTTC.